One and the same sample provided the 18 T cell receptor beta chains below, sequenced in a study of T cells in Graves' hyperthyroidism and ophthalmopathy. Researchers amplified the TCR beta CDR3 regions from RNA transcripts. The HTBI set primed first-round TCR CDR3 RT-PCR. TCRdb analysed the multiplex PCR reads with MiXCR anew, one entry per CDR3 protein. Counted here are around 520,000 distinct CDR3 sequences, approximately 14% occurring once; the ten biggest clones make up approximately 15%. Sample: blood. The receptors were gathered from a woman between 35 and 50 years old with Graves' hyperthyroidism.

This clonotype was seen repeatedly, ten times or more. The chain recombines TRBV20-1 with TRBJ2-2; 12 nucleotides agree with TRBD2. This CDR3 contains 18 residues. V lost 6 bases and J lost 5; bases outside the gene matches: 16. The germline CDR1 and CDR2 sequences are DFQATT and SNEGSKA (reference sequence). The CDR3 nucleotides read TGCAGTGCGGACCGGGTGACTAGCGGGAGTATTCAAACCGGGGAGCTGTTTTTT. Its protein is CSADRVTSGSIQTGELFF.

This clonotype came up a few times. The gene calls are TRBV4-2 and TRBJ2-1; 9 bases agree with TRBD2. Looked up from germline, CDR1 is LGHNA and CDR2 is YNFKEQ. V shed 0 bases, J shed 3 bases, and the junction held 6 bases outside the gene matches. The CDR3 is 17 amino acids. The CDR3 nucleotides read TGTGCCAGCAGCCAAGATATAGCGGGAGTAAGCTACAATGAGCAGTTCTTC. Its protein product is CASSQDIAGVSYNEQFF.

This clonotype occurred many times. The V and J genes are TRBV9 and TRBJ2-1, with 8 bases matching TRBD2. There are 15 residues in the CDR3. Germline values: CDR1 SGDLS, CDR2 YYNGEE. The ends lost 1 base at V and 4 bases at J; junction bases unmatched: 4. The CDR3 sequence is CASSVPTSGYNEQFF. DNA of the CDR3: TGTGCCAGCAGCGTACCCACTAGCGGATACAATGAGCAGTTCTTC.

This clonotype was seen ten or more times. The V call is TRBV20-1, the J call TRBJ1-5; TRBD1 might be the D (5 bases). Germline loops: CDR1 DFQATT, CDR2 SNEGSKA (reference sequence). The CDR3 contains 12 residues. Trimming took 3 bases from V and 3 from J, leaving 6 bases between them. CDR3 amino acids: CSARDTNQPQHF. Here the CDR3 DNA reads TGCAGTGCTAGGGACACCAATCAGCCCCAGCATTTT.

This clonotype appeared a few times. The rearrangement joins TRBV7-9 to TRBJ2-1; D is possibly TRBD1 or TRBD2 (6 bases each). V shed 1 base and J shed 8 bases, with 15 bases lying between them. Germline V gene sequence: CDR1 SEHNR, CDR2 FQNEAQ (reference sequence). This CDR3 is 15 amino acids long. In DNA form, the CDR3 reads TGTGCCAGCAGCTTAGAGGGGGGAGAGTTGGATGAGCAGTTCTTC. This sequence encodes CASSLEGGELDEQFF. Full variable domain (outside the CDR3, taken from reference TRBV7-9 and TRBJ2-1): DTGVSQNPRHKITKRGQNVTFRCDPISEHNRLYWYRQTLGQGPEFLTYFQNEAQLEKSRLLSDRFSAERPKGSFSTLEIQRTEQGDSAMYLCASSLEGGELDEQFFGPGTRLTVL.

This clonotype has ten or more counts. The CDR3 DNA is TGTGCCAGCAGTGACAGGGGCCCTGGAAACACCATATATTTT. Translation: CASSDRGPGNTIYF. This rearrangement joins TRBV28 to TRBJ1-3; 8 nucleotides align to TRBD1. CDR3 length: 14 amino acids. Germline CDR1 reads MDHEN; CDR2 reads SYDVKM. V lost 5 bases, J lost 2 bases, and 2 bases stayed unmatched.

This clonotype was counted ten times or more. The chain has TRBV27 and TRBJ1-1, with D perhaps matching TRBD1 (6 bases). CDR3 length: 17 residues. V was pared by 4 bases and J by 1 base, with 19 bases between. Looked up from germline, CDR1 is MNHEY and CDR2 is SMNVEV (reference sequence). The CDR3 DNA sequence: TGTGCCAGCAGTTCCCTTACTGTAAGGGGACAGAACACTGAAGCTTTCTTT. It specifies CASSSLTVRGQNTEAFF.

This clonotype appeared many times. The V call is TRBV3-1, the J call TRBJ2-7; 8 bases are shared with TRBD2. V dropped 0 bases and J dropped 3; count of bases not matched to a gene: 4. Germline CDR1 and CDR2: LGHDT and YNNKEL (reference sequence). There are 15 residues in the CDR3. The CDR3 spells CASSQDRGGYYEQYF. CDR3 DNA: TGTGCCAGCAGCCAAGACCGCGGGGGGTACTACGAGCAGTACTTC.

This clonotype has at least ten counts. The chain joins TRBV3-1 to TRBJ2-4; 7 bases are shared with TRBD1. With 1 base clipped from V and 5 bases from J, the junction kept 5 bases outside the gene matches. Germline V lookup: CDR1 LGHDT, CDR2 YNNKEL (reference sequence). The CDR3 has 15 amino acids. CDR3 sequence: CASSQVGTVQNIQYF. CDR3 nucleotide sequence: TGTGCCAGCAGCCAAGTTGGGACAGTTCAAAACATTCAGTACTTC.

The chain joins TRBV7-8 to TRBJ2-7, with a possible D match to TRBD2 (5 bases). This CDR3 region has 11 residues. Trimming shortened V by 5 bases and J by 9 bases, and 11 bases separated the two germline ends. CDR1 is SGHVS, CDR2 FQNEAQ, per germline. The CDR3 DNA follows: TGTGCCAGCAGCGCACTAGAAAGGCAGTACTTC. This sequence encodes CASSALERQYF.

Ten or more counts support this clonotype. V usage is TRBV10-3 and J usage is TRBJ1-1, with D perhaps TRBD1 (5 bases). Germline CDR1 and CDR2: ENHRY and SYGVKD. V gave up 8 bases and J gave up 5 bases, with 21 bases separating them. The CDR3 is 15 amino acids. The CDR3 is CAIAGRGTTRTEAFF. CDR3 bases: TGTGCCATCGCGGGGCGGGGGACTACGCGGACTGAAGCTTTCTTT.

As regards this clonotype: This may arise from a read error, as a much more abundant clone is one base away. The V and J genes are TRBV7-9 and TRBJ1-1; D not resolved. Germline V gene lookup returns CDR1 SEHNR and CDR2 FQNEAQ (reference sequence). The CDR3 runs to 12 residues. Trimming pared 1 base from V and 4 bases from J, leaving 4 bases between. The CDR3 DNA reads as TGTGCCAGCAGCTTAGTTTCCACTGAAGCTTTCTTT. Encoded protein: CASSLVSTEAFF. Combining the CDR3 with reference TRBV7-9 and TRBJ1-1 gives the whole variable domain DTGVSQNPRHKITKRGQNVTFRCDPISEHNRLYWYRQTLGQGPEFLTYFQNEAQLEKSRLLSDRFSAERPKGSFSTLEIQRTEQGDSAMYLCASSLVSTEAFFGQGTRLTVV.

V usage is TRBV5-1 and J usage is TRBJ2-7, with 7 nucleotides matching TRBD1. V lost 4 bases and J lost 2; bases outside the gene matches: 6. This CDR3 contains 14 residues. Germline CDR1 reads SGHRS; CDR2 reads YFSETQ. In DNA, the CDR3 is TGCGCCAGCAGCATCGACAGGGCTCCCTACGAGCAGTACTTC. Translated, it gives CASSIDRAPYEQYF.

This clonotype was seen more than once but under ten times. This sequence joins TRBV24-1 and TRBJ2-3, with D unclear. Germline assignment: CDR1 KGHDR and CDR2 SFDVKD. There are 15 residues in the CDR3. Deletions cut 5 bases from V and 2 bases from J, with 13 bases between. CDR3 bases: TGTGCCACCAGTGGACTTAGTGGTAACACAGATACGCAGTATTTT. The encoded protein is CATSGLSGNTDTQYF.

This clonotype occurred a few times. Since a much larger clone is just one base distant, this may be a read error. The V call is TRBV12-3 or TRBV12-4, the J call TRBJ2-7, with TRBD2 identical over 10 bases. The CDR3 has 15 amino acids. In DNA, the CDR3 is TGTGTCAGCAGTTTCCAAGCGGGAGGGCCCTACGAGCAGTACTTC. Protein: CVSSFQAGGPYEQYF.

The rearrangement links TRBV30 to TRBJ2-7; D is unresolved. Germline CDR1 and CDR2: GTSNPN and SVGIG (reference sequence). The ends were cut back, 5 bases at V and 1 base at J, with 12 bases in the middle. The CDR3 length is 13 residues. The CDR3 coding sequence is TGTGCCTGGCAGTCCGCAGCGTCCTACGAGCAGTACTTC. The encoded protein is CAWQSAASYEQYF.

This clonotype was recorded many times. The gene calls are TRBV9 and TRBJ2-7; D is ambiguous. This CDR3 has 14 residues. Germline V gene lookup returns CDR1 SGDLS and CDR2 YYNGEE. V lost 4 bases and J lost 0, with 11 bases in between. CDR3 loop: CASSPQPGSYEQYF. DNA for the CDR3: TGTGCCAGCAGCCCTCAGCCGGGCTCCTACGAGCAGTACTTC. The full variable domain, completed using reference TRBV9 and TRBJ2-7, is DSGVTQTPKHLITATGQRVTLRCSPRSGDLSVYWYQQSLDQGLQFLIQYYNGEERAKGNILERFSAQQFPDLHSELNLSSLELGDSALYFCASSPQPGSYEQYFGPGTRLTVT.

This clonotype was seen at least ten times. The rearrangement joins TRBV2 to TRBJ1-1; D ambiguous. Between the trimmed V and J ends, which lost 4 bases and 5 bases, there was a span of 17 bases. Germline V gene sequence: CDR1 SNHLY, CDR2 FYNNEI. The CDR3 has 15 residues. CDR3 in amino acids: CASSGLPGPGTEAFF. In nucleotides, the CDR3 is TGTGCCAGCAGTGGCTTACCGGGCCCGGGGACTGAAGCTTTCTTT. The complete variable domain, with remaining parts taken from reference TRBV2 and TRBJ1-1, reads EPEVTQTPSHQVTQMGQEVILRCVPISNHLYFYWYRQILGQKVEFLVSFYNNEISEKSEIFDDQFSVERPDGSNFTLKIRSTKLEDSAMYFCASSGLPGPGTEAFFGQGTRLTVV.